This T cell receptor beta chain was identified in a study of shared clonotypes between healthy human individuals. Study in general: Two women and a few men aged 18 to 49 served as donors. Per donor, three plates held CD4 naive cells, three held CD4 memory, two held CD8 naive and one held CD8 memory.

The authors loaded around 220 ng DNA, around 32,000 T cell genomes, into sorted-subset replicate PCRs. In the original workflow: Filtering differed because ImmunoSEQ produced junction-only sequences that carried no quality scores. The method was immunoSEQ multiplex PCR; TCRdb's version includes in-frame clones alone and lacks a portion of them. The V and J calls and clone size come from that table; D and trimming were worked out from the DNA. There are 1.5 million to 2.5 million clones in the sample; approximately 95% occur only once, and more than 0.95% lies in the top ten. The naive CD8 fraction comprised CD45RO-negative cells positively selected for CCR7 and excluded terminally differentiated effector memory CD45RA+ cells. Per germline, CDR1 SNHLY and CDR2 FYNNEI. CDR3 length: 14 residues. With 3 bases removed from V and 6 bases from J, the gap between germline ends came to 14 bases.

The chain carries TRBV2 and TRBJ1-1, with D unclear. The sample comprised naive CD8+ T cells sorted from blood. This receptor was taken from a man between 18 and 35 years old in good health. CDR3 sequence (DNA): TGTGCCAGCAGTGACGGTGAACGGTTCGCTGAAGCTTTCTTT. This encodes CASSDGERFAEAFF.